Listed below are T cell receptor beta chains from one sample, sequenced in a study of blood T cell repertoires in COVID-19. The protocol was immunoSEQ multiplex PCR, while the TCRdb copy is restricted to in-frame clones and leaves out a portion. The sample consists of about 250,000 clones, 65% to 90% of them appearing once. The sequenced sample was PBMCs or T cells enriched from blood (not recorded which). These receptors all stem from a woman in her 50s with acute COVID-19. The CDR3 runs from the conserved cysteine through the conserved F or W. The D gene is left open where the match is weak. Not every row has a clone size; where given, it reads once, few, many or a size class.

j_call,v_call,d_call,clone_size,cdr3_nt,cdr3_aa
TRBJ1-1,TRBV7-2,.,.,TGTGCCAGCAGCTTAGCCTGGCAGGATGAAGCTTTCTTT,CASSLAWQDEAFF
TRBJ1-6,TRBV6-1,TRBD1,.,TGTGCCAGCAGTGACGGACAGGGGAGTTTCGGGGTTAATTCACCCCTCCACTTT,CASSDGQGSFGVNSPLHF
TRBJ1-5,TRBV7-2,.,once,TGTGCCAGCAGCTTTCAGGGGAGAACGGCTCCCCAGCATTTT,CASSFQGRTAPQHF
TRBJ1-5,TRBV7-8,.,.,TGTGCCAGCAGCCCCGCCCCCGGGTTAAATCAGCCCCAGCATTTT,CASSPAPGLNQPQHF
TRBJ1-2,TRBV27,TRBD1,.,TGTGCCAGCAGTAAACTCGGGACAGGGGGCGGTGGCTACACCTTC,CASSKLGTGGGGYTF
TRBJ1-5,TRBV9,.,.,TGTGCCAGCAGCGTTGGGTTGGGAGGGGAGCCCCAGCATTTT,CASSVGLGGEPQHF
TRBJ2-6,TRBV11-3,TRBD1,.,TGTGCCAGCAGCCAGGGACAGGGGAGCTCTGGGGCCAACGTCCTGACTTTC,CASSQGQGSSGANVLTF
TRBJ2-2,TRBV3-1/TRBV3-2,TRBD2,.,TGTGCCAGCCGGGGGGTTTCTATTAACACCGGGGAGCTGTTTTTT,CASRGVSINTGELFF
TRBJ1-1,TRBV19,TRBD1,.,TGTGCCAGTACGCCGGGACAGGGGAGCACTGAAGCTTTCTTT,CASTPGQGSTEAFF
TRBJ1-5,TRBV4-1,.,once,TGCGCCAGCAGCCAAGAGGACAGCAGTGATCAGCCCCAGCATTTT,CASSQEDSSDQPQHF
TRBJ2-7,TRBV5-1,TRBD2,once,TGCGCCAGCAGCTTGGGGCTAGCGGCCATCTACGAGCAGTACTTC,CASSLGLAAIYEQYF
TRBJ1-2,TRBV6-5,TRBD1,.,TGTGCCAGCAGACCAGGGGGATTGGCCGGCTACACCTTC,CASRPGGLAGYTF
TRBJ2-1,TRBV6-1,TRBD2,once,TGTGCCAGCAGTGCCCGACTAGCGGGGGGATACAATGAGCAGTTCTTC,CASSARLAGGYNEQFF
TRBJ1-4,TRBV7-2,TRBD1,.,TGTGCCAGCAGCCGCGAGGGTGGAGGGGGCGGTGAAAAACTGTTTTTT,CASSREGGGGGEKLFF
TRBJ2-7,TRBV20-1,TRBD1,few,TGCAGTGCTAGTAGCGGCAGGGGGCCTCACGAGCAGTACTTC,CSASSGRGPHEQYF
TRBJ1-2,TRBV21-1,.,few,TGTGCCAGCAGCCTCTACAGGATTAATGGCTACACCTTC,CASSLYRINGYTF
TRBJ1-2,TRBV27,TRBD1,.,TGTGCCAGCAGTCCAGGAACTTACGGGACAGGGTACGGCTACACCTTC,CASSPGTYGTGYGYTF